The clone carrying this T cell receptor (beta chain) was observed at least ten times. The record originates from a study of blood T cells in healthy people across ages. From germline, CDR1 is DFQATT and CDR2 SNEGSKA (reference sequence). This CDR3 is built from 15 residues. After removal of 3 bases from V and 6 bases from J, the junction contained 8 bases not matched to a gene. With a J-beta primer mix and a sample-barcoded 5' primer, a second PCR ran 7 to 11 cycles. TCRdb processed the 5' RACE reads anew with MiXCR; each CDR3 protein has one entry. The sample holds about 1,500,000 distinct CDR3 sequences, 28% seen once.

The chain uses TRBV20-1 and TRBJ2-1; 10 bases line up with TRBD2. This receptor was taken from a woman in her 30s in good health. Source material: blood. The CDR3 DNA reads TGCAGTGCTAGTGTCTCTAGCGGGAGTCTCAATGAGCAGTTCTTC. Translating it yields CSASVSSGSLNEQFF.